These 26 T cell receptor beta chains came from one sample sequenced in a study of early T cells in non-severe SARS-CoV-2 infection. TCRdb re-called the 5' RACE reads with MiXCR, one entry per CDR3 protein. The sample carries almost 45,000 distinct CDR3 sequences, roughly 6% recorded once. The sample consisted of whole blood. The source of these receptors is an adult who was a healthcare worker with PCR-confirmed SARS-CoV-2 infection or an uninfected control (not recorded which).

This clonotype has a count of ten or more. The rearrangement uses TRBV12-3 or TRBV12-4 and TRBJ1-2, with a possible D match to TRBD1 (6 bases). Trimming removed 3 bases at V and 7 bases at J, with 12 bases between. The CDR3 length is 13 residues. The DNA for the CDR3 is TGTGCCAGCAGTTTCCGGGGGCAGGGTGGCTACACCTTC. It codes for CASSFRGQGGYTF.

At least ten counts were recorded for this clonotype. V gene TRBV11-2 combines with J gene TRBJ2-3; 10 nucleotides agree with TRBD1. Germline CDR1 reads SGHAT; CDR2 reads FQNNGV. This CDR3 comprises 15 residues. Unmatched junction bases numbered 10, after V lost 5 bases and J lost 8 bases. Here the CDR3 reads CASSGGTGVSSTQYF. The CDR3 coding sequence is TGTGCCAGCAGCGGTGGGACAGGGGTTTCGAGTACGCAGTATTTT.

This clonotype has ten or more counts. The chain recombines TRBV7-9 with TRBJ2-7; 8 bases fit TRBD2. The CDR3 totals 16 residues. V shed 4 bases, J shed 2 bases, and the junction held 10 bases outside the gene matches. CDR1 and CDR2 (germline): SEHNR, FQNEAQ (reference sequence). The CDR3, as DNA: TGTGCCAGCAGCTCGGGGGGGGAATCGAGGACCTACGAGCAGTACTTC. Its protein product is CASSSGGESRTYEQYF. The full variable domain, its missing parts supplied by reference TRBV7-9 and TRBJ2-7, is DTGVSQNPRHKITKRGQNVTFRCDPISEHNRLYWYRQTLGQGPEFLTYFQNEAQLEKSRLLSDRFSAERPKGSFSTLEIQRTEQGDSAMYLCASSSGGESRTYEQYFGPGTRLTVT.

This clonotype was detected only a few times. This sequence joins TRBV7-9 and TRBJ2-3; 9 positions match TRBD1. Germline assignment: CDR1 SEHNR and CDR2 FQNEAQ (reference sequence). This CDR3 comprises 16 residues. V trimming: 5 bases; J trimming: 2 bases; junction bases outside the gene matches: 8. The CDR3 DNA reads as TGTGCCAGCAGCGTCGCGACAGGGGGGTCCACAGATACGCAGTATTTT. Protein: CASSVATGGSTDTQYF. The full variable domain, completed using reference TRBV7-9 and TRBJ2-3, is DTGVSQNPRHKITKRGQNVTFRCDPISEHNRLYWYRQTLGQGPEFLTYFQNEAQLEKSRLLSDRFSAERPKGSFSTLEIQRTEQGDSAMYLCASSVATGGSTDTQYFGPGTRLTVL.

This clonotype was counted only a few times. The CDR3: CASSSDRGISSPLHF. CDR3 in DNA: TGTGCCAGCAGCTCAGACAGGGGTATCTCCTCACCCCTCCACTTT. J is TRBJ1-6 and V is TRBV5-6; TRBD1 matches 8 bases. The CDR3 spans 15 residues. V gave up 3 bases and J gave up 10 bases; unmatched junction bases: 9. Germline V gene sequence: CDR1 SGHDT, CDR2 YYEEEE.

The chain uses TRBV2 and TRBJ2-2, with a possible D match to TRBD1 (6 bases). This CDR3 is built from 14 residues. Germline lookup yields CDR1 SNHLY and CDR2 FYNNEI. The V end lost 3 bases, the J end lost 5 bases, and 10 bases lay between the germline ends. The CDR3 nucleotides are TGTGCCAGCAGTGAGAACAGGGTTACCGGGGAGCTGTTTTTT. It specifies CASSENRVTGELFF. The whole variable domain, remainder taken from reference TRBV2 and TRBJ2-2, is EPEVTQTPSHQVTQMGQEVILRCVPISNHLYFYWYRQILGQKVEFLVSFYNNEISEKSEIFDDQFSVERPDGSNFTLKIRSTKLEDSAMYFCASSENRVTGELFFGEGSRLTVL.

Ten or more counts support this clonotype. The chain has TRBV11-2 and TRBJ2-7, with D tentatively TRBD1 or TRBD2 (5 bases each). V lost 5 bases to trimming and J lost 3 bases, with 17 bases between them. The germline V gene encodes CDR1 SGHAT and CDR2 FQNNGV. This CDR3 contains 15 residues. The CDR3 sequence is CASSEEVGASYEQYF. The CDR3 nucleotides read TGTGCCAGCAGCGAGGAGGTTGGGGCTAGCTACGAGCAGTACTTC.

This clonotype was observed a handful of times. J is TRBJ1-4 and V is TRBV5-6; the match to TRBD1 covers 7 bases. This CDR3 contains 16 residues. Germline CDR1 SGHDT, CDR2 YYEEEE. Germline trimming cut 2 bases from V and 2 bases from J; bases unmatched to any gene: 6. CDR3 nucleotides: TGTGCCAGCAGCTTCTTCAGGGGGAGCACTAATGAAAAACTGTTTTTT. Translated, it gives CASSFFRGSTNEKLFF.

This clonotype has just a few counts. The chain carries TRBV7-9 and TRBJ1-1; D not certain. Germline V gene lookup returns CDR1 SEHNR and CDR2 FQNEAQ (reference sequence). The CDR3 spans 12 residues. Trimming removed 5 bases at V and 7 bases at J, with 11 bases between. CDR3 residues: CASSPSTGEAFF. The DNA for the CDR3 is TGTGCCAGCAGCCCCTCGACGGGTGAAGCTTTCTTT. Full variable domain (rest looked up from reference TRBV7-9 and TRBJ1-1): DTGVSQNPRHKITKRGQNVTFRCDPISEHNRLYWYRQTLGQGPEFLTYFQNEAQLEKSRLLSDRFSAERPKGSFSTLEIQRTEQGDSAMYLCASSPSTGEAFFGQGTRLTVV.

Many counts were recorded for this clonotype. The V call is TRBV20-1, the J call TRBJ2-7, with TRBD1 matching over 7 bases. The length of the CDR3 is 12 residues. Germline V gene data show CDR1 as DFQATT and CDR2 as SNEGSKA (reference sequence). Losses at the gene ends were 7 bases for V and 6 bases for J; bases not matched to a gene: 9. DNA of the CDR3: TGCAGTGGAGGGGACAGCACCAGCGAGCAGTACTTC. It translates to CSGGDSTSEQYF.

The chain is built from TRBV9 and TRBJ2-5; possibly TRBD2 for D (6 bases). The germline gives CDR1 SGDLS, CDR2 YYNGEE. V was pared by 0 bases and J by 1 base, with 10 bases between. This CDR3 has 15 residues. The CDR3: CASSVGRVFQETQYF. The DNA of the CDR3 is TGTGCCAGCAGCGTAGGGAGGGTCTTCCAAGAGACCCAGTACTTC. Using reference TRBV9 and TRBJ2-5 for the parts outside the CDR3, the full variable domain is DSGVTQTPKHLITATGQRVTLRCSPRSGDLSVYWYQQSLDQGLQFLIQYYNGEERAKGNILERFSAQQFPDLHSELNLSSLELGDSALYFCASSVGRVFQETQYFGPGTRLLVL.

By frequency in the sample, this clonotype is medium-sized. This sequence joins TRBV4-1 and TRBJ2-7, with D perhaps matching TRBD2 (5 bases). V lost 0 bases and J 5 bases, leaving 11 bases between the germline ends. This CDR3 spans 14 amino acids. The germline CDR1 and CDR2 sequences are MGHRA and YSYEKL. For the CDR3, the DNA is TGCGCCAGCAGCCAAGATCAACTAGAGGACGAGCAGTACTTC. Its translation is CASSQDQLEDEQYF.

In its sample, this clonotype was seen many times. V gene TRBV19 combines with J gene TRBJ1-5, with D possibly matching TRBD1 (6 bases). Trimming pared 4 bases from V and 7 bases from J, leaving 17 bases between. Germline-derived CDR1 and CDR2 are LNHDA and SQIVND (reference sequence). The CDR3 has 15 amino acids. The CDR3 DNA reads TGTGCCAGTAGTACTCCACAGGGTTATAGGCAGCCCCAGCATTTT. It is translated as CASSTPQGYRQPQHF. Full variable domain (remainder filled in from reference TRBV19 and TRBJ1-5): DGGITQSPKYLFRKEGQNVTLSCEQNLNHDAMYWYRQDPGQGLRLIYYSQIVNDFQKGDIAEGYSVSREKKESFPLTVTSAQKNPTAFYLCASSTPQGYRQPQHFGDGTRLSIL.

The chain recombines TRBV5-1 with TRBJ1-2; D unresolved. This CDR3 is built from 14 residues. Germline V gene sequence: CDR1 SGHRS, CDR2 YFSETQ. The V end lost 2 bases, the J end lost 0 bases, and 8 bases lay between the germline ends. The CDR3 coding sequence is TGCGCCAGCAGCTTAGAGTTTTCTAACTATGGCTACACCTTC. As protein: CASSLEFSNYGYTF.

This clonotype was recorded at least ten times. V is TRBV7-3 and J is TRBJ2-1; TRBD2 matches at 8 bases. This CDR3 comprises 15 residues. The germline V gene has CDR1 SGHTA and CDR2 FQGTGA. V gave up 5 bases and J gave up 6 bases; unmatched junction bases: 9. CDR3 coding DNA: TGTGCCAGCAGCCCAGCGGGGGAGCCTCTCAATGAGCAGTTCTTC. Its protein product is CASSPAGEPLNEQFF.

This clonotype was counted only a few times. The chain joins TRBV7-3 to TRBJ2-1, with 10 bases matching TRBD1. Germline V gene sequence: CDR1 SGHTA, CDR2 FQGTGA. This CDR3 is 16 amino acids long. Trimming at V came to 5 bases and at J to 2 bases, leaving 6 bases not matched to a gene. Here the CDR3 reads CASSPRQGATYNEQFF. DNA for the CDR3: TGTGCCAGCAGCCCCCGACAGGGGGCTACCTACAATGAGCAGTTCTTC.

This clonotype has just a few counts. The rearrangement joins TRBV12-3 or TRBV12-4 to TRBJ1-5; weak D call: TRBD1 (5 bases). Trimming took off 6 bases at V and 3 bases at J, with 15 bases between the two ends. The CDR3 covers 15 residues. The CDR3 loop reads CASRDGGALNQPQHF. The DNA of the CDR3 is TGTGCCAGCAGGGACGGAGGGGCACTCAATCAGCCCCAGCATTTT.

This clonotype was seen at least ten times. This sequence joins TRBV5-6 and TRBJ2-7; the D gene is possibly TRBD2 (6 bases). The CDR3 length is 15 residues. The germline gives CDR1 SGHDT, CDR2 YYEEEE. The V gene lost 2 bases and the J gene lost 0 bases, with 12 bases spanning the gap. The CDR3 DNA is TGTGCCAGCAGCTTTGGGGGACTGAGCTCCTACGAGCAGTACTTC. This gives the protein CASSFGGLSSYEQYF. The full variable domain, rest sourced from reference TRBV5-6 and TRBJ2-7, is DAGVTQSPTHLIKTRGQQVTLRCSPKSGHDTVSWYQQALGQGPQFIFQYYEEEERQRGNFPDRFSGHQFPNYSSELNVNALLLGDSALYLCASSFGGLSSYEQYFGPGTRLTVT.

This clonotype was seen a handful of times. J is TRBJ1-2 and V is TRBV7-2; D is perhaps TRBD1 (5 bases). Germline assignment: CDR1 SGHTA and CDR2 FQGNSA. The CDR3 is made up of 14 amino acids. Trimming cost V 5 bases and J 4 bases, with 14 bases left between them. DNA of the CDR3: TGTGCCAGCAGCACCCCGGGGCCCTCCTATGGCTACACCTTC. Its protein is CASSTPGPSYGYTF.

This chain uses TRBV30 with TRBJ2-1; D gene uncertain. This CDR3 contains 12 residues. The ends were cut back, 0 bases at V and 5 bases at J, with 5 bases in the middle. In germline, CDR1 is GTSNPN, CDR2 SVGIG (reference sequence). This chain's CDR3 is CAWSVRDNEQFF. CDR3 sequence (DNA): TGTGCCTGGAGTGTAAGGGACAATGAGCAGTTCTTC.

V usage is TRBV12-3 or TRBV12-4 and J usage is TRBJ1-1, with D unclear. The CDR3 length is 13 residues. V lost 8 bases to trimming and J lost 5 bases, with 15 bases between them. Written as DNA, the CDR3 is TGTGCCAGCTCCTTCCAGGATCGGACTGAAGCTTTCTTT. Its translation: CASSFQDRTEAFF.

This clonotype was observed many times. The CDR3 sequence is CSAKMGYEQYF. The DNA of the CDR3 is TGCAGTGCTAAAATGGGCTACGAGCAGTACTTC. The chain has TRBV20-1 and TRBJ2-7; D gene uncertain. This CDR3 has 11 residues. Germline CDR1 reads DFQATT; CDR2 reads SNEGSKA (reference sequence). The V end lost 4 bases, the J end lost 3 bases, and 7 bases lay between the germline ends.

The V and J genes are TRBV5-1 and TRBJ2-7; 7 bases line up with TRBD1. V was pared by 1 base and J by 3 bases, with 13 bases of the junction left unmatched. Germline lookup yields CDR1 SGHRS and CDR2 YFSETQ. The CDR3 length is 17 residues. The CDR3 DNA reads TGCGCCAGCAGCTTGAGTTCGTCCGAGACAGGGTTCTACGAGCAGTACTTC. Translation: CASSLSSSETGFYEQYF.

The chain recombines TRBV6-5 with TRBJ1-4; 7 bases align to TRBD1. CDR3 length: 14 residues. CDR1 and CDR2 from the germline V gene are MNHEY and SVGAGI. Germline trimming cut 4 bases from V and 6 bases from J; bases unmatched to any gene: 5. The CDR3 region is CASSLTGRDEKLFF. CDR3 DNA: TGTGCCAGCAGTTTGACAGGGCGGGATGAAAAACTGTTTTTT.

Ten or more counts support this clonotype. The J gene is TRBJ1-3, the V gene TRBV7-9, with 10 positions matching TRBD1. Germline values: CDR1 SEHNR, CDR2 FQNEAQ (reference sequence). Trimming cost V 4 bases and J 8 bases; bases outside gene matches: 17. The CDR3 is 18 residues long. The CDR3 DNA follows: TGTGCCAGCAGCTCCTCGTGGCGACAGGGGGCAAGTGAGGACACCATATATTTT. It codes for CASSSSWRQGASEDTIYF. Drawing the rest from reference TRBV7-9 and TRBJ1-3, the complete variable domain is DTGVSQNPRHKITKRGQNVTFRCDPISEHNRLYWYRQTLGQGPEFLTYFQNEAQLEKSRLLSDRFSAERPKGSFSTLEIQRTEQGDSAMYLCASSSSWRQGASEDTIYFGEGSWLTVV.

The rearrangement links TRBV20-1 to TRBJ2-7, with 7 bases identical to TRBD1. The V and J ends lost 6 bases and 2 bases, in that order; junction bases with no gene match: 10. This CDR3 has 14 residues. CDR1 is DFQATT and CDR2 is SNEGSKA in the germline V gene (reference sequence). Here the CDR3 reads CSAGIGGVTYEQYF. The CDR3 DNA reads as TGCAGTGCCGGAATAGGGGGCGTTACCTACGAGCAGTACTTC.